The sequence of this T cell receptor beta chain was determined in a study of T cell changes during pregnancy in multiple sclerosis. The V gene's germline CDR1 is SEHNR and CDR2 FQNEAQ (reference sequence). V was shortened by 2 bases and J by 4 bases, with 8 bases between the two germline ends. The CDR3 sequence is 13 residues long. TCRdb keeps only in-frame clones here, not all; method: immunoSEQ multiplex PCR. The data show about 100,000 clones, with around 92% seen just once and 1.9% held by the top ten. This clonotype was sampled from a female donor with multiple sclerosis, enrolled in a pregnancy study. The V gene is TRBV7-9, the J gene TRBJ1-1; tentative D call: TRBD1 (5 bases). This specimen consisted of peripheral blood, obtained after pregnancy. CDR3 protein: CASSLQGSTEAFF. The CDR3 nucleotides are TGTGCCAGCAGCTTACAGGGTAGCACTGAAGCTTTCTTT.